This TCR beta chain was identified during a study of cytomegalovirus exposure and HLA in healthy donors. 13 Jbeta primers and 60 Vbeta primers were used for the PCR. Only in-frame clones appear in the TCRdb table, and some are missing; sequencing was by immunoSEQ multiplex PCR. This sample has approximately 140,000 clones, with 70% to 80% found just once. To note about this clone: What it binds is unknown.

Unrecorded immune exposures were likely, despite nominal health at sampling. The CDR3 is made up of 11 amino acids. Deletions cut 6 bases from V and 4 bases from J, with 5 bases between. The germline gives CDR1 SGHDT, CDR2 YYEEEE. General observations from the study: In a later analysis, compared with equally common non-associated chains, HLA-associated beta chains were more expanded. Later analysis demonstrated an association between a missense DCLRE1C variant and TCR beta V- and J-gene trimming. HLA allele associations emerged for around 15,000 TCR beta sequences in a later analysis, at 0.05 false discovery rate.

Sequenced material: PBMCs. The receptor was isolated from a human donor in good health. The chain couples TRBV5-6 to TRBJ2-1; D gene unclear. The DNA for the CDR3 is TGTGCCAGCAACAGTTACAATGAGCAGTTCTTC. It codes for CASNSYNEQFF. The full variable domain, its missing parts supplied by reference TRBV5-6 and TRBJ2-1, is DAGVTQSPTHLIKTRGQQVTLRCSPKSGHDTVSWYQQALGQGPQFIFQYYEEEERQRGNFPDRFSGHQFPNYSSELNVNALLLGDSALYLCASNSYNEQFFGPGTRLTVL.